These 15 T cell receptor beta chains originate from one sample sequenced in a study of blood T cell repertoires in COVID-19. Some clones are missing from TCRdb's copy, which holds only in-frame ones; the method was immunoSEQ multiplex PCR. This sample has under 250,000 clones, with around 90% found just once. Sequenced material: peripheral blood. The receptors originated from a man aged 25-45 years with acute or convalescent COVID-19.

V is TRBV5-1 and J is TRBJ2-7, with 7 bases aligning to TRBD1. The CDR3 runs 15 residues. Looked up from germline, CDR1 is SGHRS and CDR2 is YFSETQ. V lost 0 bases and J lost 2; bases outside the gene matches: 5. DNA of the CDR3: TGCGCCAGCAGCTTGGCTGGGGACAGAACCTACGAGCAGTACTTC. It yields the protein CASSLAGDRTYEQYF. Full variable domain (rest looked up from reference TRBV5-1 and TRBJ2-7): KAGVTQTPRYLIKTRGQQVTLSCSPISGHRSVSWYQQTPGQGLQFLFEYFSETQRNKGNFPGRFSGRQFSNSRSEMNVSTLELGDSALYLCASSLAGDRTYEQYFGPGTRLTVT.

This clone was detected only once. CDR3 amino acids: CASRITGLNYGYTF. The CDR3 DNA sequence: TGTGCCAGCAGGATTACAGGCCTAAACTATGGCTACACCTTC. V usage is TRBV6-5 and J usage is TRBJ1-2; D is perhaps TRBD1 (5 bases). CDR1 and CDR2 from the germline V gene are MNHEY and SVGAGI. This CDR3 has 14 residues. V was clipped by 6 bases and J by 2 bases, with 13 bases between them.

The V and J genes are TRBV4-2 and TRBJ2-3; 7 positions agree with TRBD2. The germline V gene encodes CDR1 LGHNA and CDR2 YNFKEQ. Trimming at V came to 1 base and at J to 4 bases, leaving 2 bases not matched to a gene. The CDR3 is 14 residues long. CDR3 DNA sequence: TGTGCCAGCAGCCAAGGCGCGGGAGCAGATACGCAGTATTTT. Its translation is CASSQGAGADTQYF.

This clone was detected only a few times. One end of the junction fails to match germline, which may point to a read error. The chain is built from TRBV5-6 and TRBJ1-1; 8 nucleotides match TRBD1. CDR3 size: 15 residues. In germline, CDR1 is SGHDT, CDR2 YYEEEE. This chain's CDR3 is CASSLTWTGNAEAFF. Written as DNA, the CDR3 is TGTGCCAGCAGCCTGACTTGGACAGGGAACGCTGAAGCTTTCTTT.

J is TRBJ2-5 and V is TRBV12-3 or TRBV12-4; D call uncertain. Trimming removed 5 bases at V and 2 bases at J, with 6 bases between. This CDR3 is 12 amino acids long. As DNA, the CDR3 is TGTGCCAGCAGTCGGGTGCAAGAGACCCAGTACTTC. Translating it yields CASSRVQETQYF.

This chain joins TRBV18 and TRBJ1-1; tentative D call: TRBD1 (5 bases). Germline assignment: CDR1 KGHSH and CDR2 LQKENI. Between the trimmed V and J ends, which lost 4 bases and 1 base, there was a span of 7 bases. The CDR3 is 13 residues long. As DNA, the CDR3 is TGTGCCAGCTCACACGACAGGAACACTGAAGCTTTCTTT. This codes for CASSHDRNTEAFF. Full variable domain (missing parts from reference TRBV18 and TRBJ1-1): NAGVMQNPRHLVRRRGQEARLRCSPMKGHSHVYWYRQLPEEGLKFMVYLQKENIIDESGMPKERFSAEFPKEGPSILRIQQVVRGDSAAYFCASSHDRNTEAFFGQGTRLTVV.

The rearrangement uses TRBV4-1 and TRBJ2-1; TRBD2 agrees at 13 bases. The CDR3 sequence is 20 residues long. J gave up 0 bases and V 0 bases, and 8 bases lay outside the gene matches. Germline V gene sequence: CDR1 MGHRA, CDR2 YSYEKL. The CDR3 DNA follows: TGCGCCAGCAGCCAAGAGTGGACTAGCGGGGGTCCCAGCTCCTACAATGAGCAGTTCTTC. As protein: CASSQEWTSGGPSSYNEQFF.

The rearrangement joins TRBV19 to TRBJ1-2; D call uncertain. This CDR3 contains 16 residues. The germline V gene has CDR1 LNHDA and CDR2 SQIVND (reference sequence). Trimming took 5 bases from V and 3 from J, leaving 19 bases between them. The CDR3 spells CASSLPFTAQDYGYTF. Here the CDR3 DNA reads TGTGCCAGTAGTCTTCCATTTACAGCCCAAGACTATGGCTACACCTTC. The whole variable domain, filled in from reference TRBV19 and TRBJ1-2, reads DGGITQSPKYLFRKEGQNVTLSCEQNLNHDAMYWYRQDPGQGLRLIYYSQIVNDFQKGDIAEGYSVSREKKESFPLTVTSAQKNPTAFYLCASSLPFTAQDYGYTFGSGTRLTVV.

The rearrangement links TRBV4-2 to TRBJ2-1, with TRBD2 identical over 11 bases. Trimming at V came to 5 bases and at J to 6 bases, leaving 9 bases not matched to a gene. CDR3 size: 16 residues. Germline loops: CDR1 LGHNA, CDR2 YNFKEQ. The CDR3: CASSELAGVVSNEQFF. The CDR3 region has the DNA TGTGCCAGCAGCGAACTAGCGGGAGTTGTGAGCAATGAGCAGTTCTTC.

This clone was found once. The chain links TRBV13 to TRBJ2-2; a weak D match, TRBD1 (5 bases). The germline CDR1 and CDR2 sequences are PRHDT and FYEKMQ (reference sequence). Trimming stripped 4 bases from V and 1 base from J, with 13 bases between. The CDR3 loop spans 16 amino acids. CDR3 sequence reads: CASSSLWGLNTGELFF. The CDR3 DNA reads TGTGCCAGCAGCTCACTCTGGGGCCTGAACACCGGGGAGCTGTTTTTT.

DNA of the CDR3: TGTGCCAGTAGTCTAAACAGGGGTAACACCGGGGAGCTGTTTTTT. This encodes CASSLNRGNTGELFF. This chain joins TRBV19 and TRBJ2-2; 7 nucleotides match TRBD1. The CDR3 spans 15 residues. CDR1 and CDR2 from the germline V gene are LNHDA and SQIVND (reference sequence). Unmatched junction bases numbered 5, after V lost 5 bases and J lost 2 bases.

The chain uses TRBV18 and TRBJ2-7; D is undetermined. The ends were cut back, 0 bases at V and 2 bases at J, with 8 bases in the middle. Per the germline V gene, CDR1 is KGHSH and CDR2 is LQKENI. The CDR3 is 14 residues long. CDR3 sequence (DNA): TGTGCCAGCTCACCACCCGTCTCCCCCTACGAGCAGTACTTC. As protein: CASSPPVSPYEQYF.

J is TRBJ1-2 and V is TRBV12-3 or TRBV12-4; D possibly corresponds to TRBD1 (5 bases). The V gene lost 1 base and the J gene lost 4 bases, with 7 bases spanning the gap. The CDR3 extends over 13 amino acids. The CDR3 sequence is CASSLGGAYGYTF. The CDR3 DNA follows: TGTGCCAGCAGTTTAGGCGGGGCCTATGGCTACACCTTC.

The CDR3 DNA follows: TGTGCCAGCAGCCAAGATTTACGGACAGTCCAAGAGACCCAGTACTTC. It encodes CASSQDLRTVQETQYF. V usage is TRBV3-1 (or the pseudogene TRBV3-2) and J usage is TRBJ2-5, with a weak D call TRBD1 (6 bases). The CDR3 has 16 amino acids. The germline V and J ends were trimmed by 0 bases and 1 base, with 12 bases remaining between them. Germline V gene lookup returns CDR1 LGHDT and CDR2 YNNKEL (reference sequence).

Concerning this clone: This same CDR3 is encoded by further DNA sequences in the sample. The chain employs TRBV9 and TRBJ2-2; D not resolved. CDR3 size: 12 residues. Trimming cost V 5 bases and J 5 bases, with 7 bases left between them. In germline, CDR1 is SGDLS, CDR2 YYNGEE. DNA of the CDR3: TGTGCCAGCAGTGCGTTAACCGGGGAGCTGTTTTTT. It translates to CASSALTGELFF.